This entry is about one T cell receptor beta chain. Its matching antigen is unknown. V shed 5 bases and J shed 4 bases, with 14 bases lying between them. This CDR3 has 14 residues. Germline assignment: CDR1 MNHEY and CDR2 SMNVEV (reference sequence). The record originates from a study of OX40 agonist ivuxolimab in advanced cancers. Study-wide points: In general, CD8+ T cells held more expanded clones than CD4+ did, on average. Normalized expansion of T-cell clones was also low for some nonresponders.

The data were produced by immunoSEQ multiplex PCR, yet TCRdb's version contains in-frame clones alone and is incomplete. The data show around 150,000 clones, about nine tenths seen once. The sequence was collected from an adult with an advanced solid tumor such as melanoma, head and neck, liver or kidney cancer. The specimen comprised CD4+ or CD8+ T cells sorted from blood, sampled in a trial of the OX40 agonist ivuxolimab. V and J are TRBV27 and TRBJ1-1, with D possibly being TRBD1 (5 bases). The CDR3 DNA reads as TGTGCCAGCAGTCTAAGACGGGGGGGCACTGAAGCTTTCTTT. This encodes CASSLRRGGTEAFF.